This TCR beta chain appears in the sequencing data of a study of T cell responses to AZD1222 COVID-19 vaccine. The overall study: Analysis merged second doses at about 4 or about 12 weeks.

Regarding this clone: The antigen is not known.

The data were produced by immunoSEQ multiplex PCR, yet TCRdb's version contains in-frame clones alone and is incomplete. The sample lists roughly 140,000 clones; just over 85% were seen once. Findings and limits, study-wide: Repertoire samples came only from after the peak T cell response. Females made up more of the donors, who were largely white British, and clonal diversity may have come out too low. Spike was spanned by vaccine-associated CD4 TCRs, which were dominant at 160-218 and 743-854.

Germline CDR1 SGHKS, CDR2 YYEKEE (reference sequence). CDR3 length equals 13 residues. Between the trimmed V and J ends, which lost 4 bases and 5 bases, there was a span of 10 bases. Material: peripheral blood, obtained on day 0 of AZD1222 vaccination. The chain joins TRBV5-5 to TRBJ2-1; no definite D call. The TCR comes from an adult in good health. CDR3 region: CASSPGPDNEQFF. The DNA for the CDR3 is TGTGCCAGCAGCCCTGGGCCCGACAATGAGCAGTTCTTC. Looking up the rest from reference TRBV5-5 and TRBJ2-1 gives the full variable domain: DAGVTQSPTHLIKTRGQQVTLRCSPISGHKSVSWYQQVLGQGPQFIFQYYEKEERGRGNFPDRFSARQFPNYSSELNVNALLLGDSALYLCASSPGPDNEQFFGPGTRLTVL.